The 27 T cell receptor beta chains presented below share a single source sample, sequenced in a study of shared clonotypes between healthy human individuals. Sequencing was performed with immunoSEQ multiplex PCR; in TCRdb, only in-frame clones are kept and a portion is missing. Of millions of clones detected, approximately 94% appear once; the ten largest clones hold over 0.12%. Sample: naive CD4+ T cells sorted from blood. Specified subset: CD45RA+ positively selected. These receptors came from a man younger than 30 in good health.

The chain is built from TRBV5-6 and TRBJ1-1; TRBD1 agrees at 7 bases. The germline V gene encodes CDR1 SGHDT and CDR2 YYEEEE. CDR3 size: 12 residues. Trimming took 4 bases from V and 10 from J; bases not matched to a gene: 7. The CDR3 DNA sequence: TGTGCCAGCAGCCTAAAACAGGGGAGAGCTTTCTTT. Protein sequence: CASSLKQGRAFF. Together with reference TRBV5-6 and TRBJ1-1, the CDR3 gives the full variable domain: DAGVTQSPTHLIKTRGQQVTLRCSPKSGHDTVSWYQQALGQGPQFIFQYYEEEERQRGNFPDRFSGHQFPNYSSELNVNALLLGDSALYLCASSLKQGRAFFGQGTRLTVV.

This rearrangement joins TRBV30 to TRBJ2-1; the match to TRBD2 covers 7 bases. With V trimmed by 6 bases and J by 5 bases, 7 bases remained unmatched. The CDR3 runs to 13 residues. CDR1 is GTSNPN and CDR2 is SVGIG in the germline V gene (reference sequence). This CDR3 is CACGRGRDNEQFF. The DNA for the CDR3 is TGTGCCTGTGGGAGAGGGAGGGACAATGAGCAGTTCTTC. Based on the CDR3 plus reference TRBV30 and TRBJ2-1, the full variable domain is SQTIHQWPATLVQPVGSPLSLECTVEGTSNPNLYWYRQAAGRGLQLLFYSVGIGQISSEVPQNLSASRPQDRQFILSSKKLLLSDSGFYLCACGRGRDNEQFFGPGTRLTVL.

The chain employs TRBV6-5 and TRBJ2-7; TRBD1 might be the D (6 bases). The CDR3 loop spans 15 amino acids. V dropped 6 bases and J dropped 0 bases, with 15 bases sitting between them. Germline loops: CDR1 MNHEY, CDR2 SVGAGI. CDR3 in amino acids: CASSPGTPSSYEQYF. CDR3 DNA: TGTGCCAGCAGCCCCGGGACACCCAGCTCCTACGAGCAGTACTTC.

The chain carries TRBV5-5 and TRBJ1-2, with 7 positions matching TRBD1. This CDR3 is built from 14 residues. J gave up 0 bases and V 4 bases, and 3 bases lay outside the gene matches. The germline V gene has CDR1 SGHKS and CDR2 YYEKEE (reference sequence). CDR3 sequence reads: CASSRDRANYGYTF. In DNA form, the CDR3 reads TGTGCCAGCAGCCGGGACAGAGCTAACTATGGCTACACCTTC.

This clone was detected once. The chain uses TRBV28 and TRBJ2-2; D might be TRBD1 (8 bases). CDR3 length: 15 amino acids. Trimming cost V 8 bases and J 3 bases, with 16 bases left between them. Germline V lookup: CDR1 MDHEN, CDR2 SYDVKM. The CDR3: CASAQGGLDTGELFF. CDR3 bases: TGTGCCAGCGCACAGGGGGGGTTGGACACCGGGGAGCTGTTTTTT. Using reference TRBV28 and TRBJ2-2 for the parts outside the CDR3, the full variable domain is DVKVTQSSRYLVKRTGEKVFLECVQDMDHENMFWYRQDPGLGLRLIYFSYDVKMKEKGDIPEGYSVSREKKERFSLILESASTNQTSMYLCASAQGGLDTGELFFGEGSRLTVL.

With regard to this clone: Other DNA sequences in the same sample also yield this CDR3. This rearrangement joins TRBV18 to TRBJ2-3; D might be TRBD1 or TRBD2, each matching 5 bases. Germline assignment: CDR1 KGHSH and CDR2 LQKENI. CDR3 length: 13 amino acids. The ends were cut back, 4 bases at V and 2 bases at J, with 7 bases in the middle. CDR3 coding DNA: TGTGCCAGCTCACAGGGGACCACAGATACGCAGTATTTT. It encodes CASSQGTTDTQYF.

The sample holds a few counts of this clone. Different DNA sequences within this sample yield the same CDR3. CDR3 in DNA: TGTGCCAGCTCACCGCAGGACTCTGGAAACACCATATATTTT. It specifies CASSPQDSGNTIYF. The chain is built from TRBV18 and TRBJ1-3; D is unresolved. CDR1 is KGHSH, CDR2 LQKENI, per germline. Trimming cost V 3 bases and J 0 bases, with 6 bases left between them. CDR3 length equals 14 residues.

V usage is TRBV5-1 and J usage is TRBJ1-2; no firm D call. V was shortened by 7 bases and J by 2 bases, with 12 bases between the two germline ends. Looked up from germline, CDR1 is SGHRS and CDR2 is YFSETQ. There are 13 residues in the CDR3. DNA for the CDR3: TGCGCCAGCTCAACCGGGATCAACTATGGCTACACCTTC. The encoded protein is CASSTGINYGYTF.

This chain links TRBV4-3 with TRBJ2-1, with 7 bases fitting TRBD2. This CDR3 is built from 16 residues. Germline-derived CDR1 and CDR2 are LGHNA and YSLEER. V shed 0 bases and J 6 bases; nucleotides not matched to a gene: 8. CDR3: CASSQDAGVGANEQFF. DNA for the CDR3: TGCGCCAGCAGCCAAGATGCGGGAGTGGGCGCCAATGAGCAGTTCTTC.

The V and J genes are TRBV5-6 and TRBJ2-2, with D hard to call. Trimming stripped 2 bases from V and 1 base from J, with 15 bases between. The V gene's germline CDR1 is SGHDT and CDR2 YYEEEE. This CDR3 comprises 17 residues. The CDR3 bases are TGTGCCAGCAGCTTCCCTCCCCTAGGATGGAACACCGGGGAGCTGTTTTTT. This sequence encodes CASSFPPLGWNTGELFF.

V usage is TRBV5-1 and J usage is TRBJ2-2; 7 bases agree with TRBD1. The germline gives CDR1 SGHRS, CDR2 YFSETQ. The V segment lost 0 bases and the J segment 7 bases; nucleotides outside the gene matches: 9. CDR3 length equals 16 residues. The CDR3 protein is CASSLGYRGSIGELFF. DNA for the CDR3: TGCGCCAGCAGCTTGGGGTACAGGGGCTCGATCGGGGAGCTGTTTTTT.

This clone is a singleton in its sample. The chain is built from TRBV7-2 and TRBJ1-2, with a weak D call TRBD1 (5 bases). Germline V gives CDR1 SGHTA, CDR2 FQGNSA. The CDR3 spans 15 residues. V lost 4 bases to trimming and J lost 2 bases, with 14 bases between them. CDR3 region: CASSYTGTENYGYTF. The CDR3 DNA sequence: TGTGCCAGCAGCTACACCGGGACCGAGAACTATGGCTACACCTTC.

A few counts support this clone. This rearrangement joins TRBV30 to TRBJ2-7; 8 nucleotides agree with TRBD1. Per germline, CDR1 GTSNPN and CDR2 SVGIG (reference sequence). The CDR3 covers 16 residues. V lost 4 bases to trimming and J lost 6 bases; unmatched junction nucleotides: 17. The CDR3 is CAWNPLGGQGIGEQYF. The CDR3 nucleotides are TGTGCCTGGAATCCCCTCGGCGGACAGGGTATTGGCGAGCAGTACTTC.

The rearrangement uses TRBV6-5 and TRBJ1-5; D is perhaps TRBD1 (5 bases). The CDR3 extends over 14 amino acids. The V gene's germline CDR1 is MNHEY and CDR2 SVGAGI. Trimming took off 6 bases at V and 3 bases at J, with 12 bases between the two ends. CDR3 sequence (DNA): TGTGCCAGCAGCTTAGACAGATTCAATCAGCCCCAGCATTTT. Amino acid sequence: CASSLDRFNQPQHF.

This chain connects TRBV6-5 to TRBJ1-4, with a possible D match to TRBD1 (5 bases). Germline-derived CDR1 and CDR2 are MNHEY and SVGAGI. The V end was cut by 2 bases, the J end by 2 bases, with 9 bases between. The CDR3 spans 15 residues. Written as DNA, the CDR3 is TGTGCCAGCAGTTACGGGGGAATTACTAATGAAAAACTGTTTTTT. Residues: CASSYGGITNEKLFF.

This chain links TRBV6-1 with TRBJ2-1, with D tentatively TRBD1 (5 bases). The CDR3 totals 15 residues. CDR1 is MNHNS and CDR2 is SASEGT in the germline V gene. V shed 5 bases and J shed 5 bases, with 16 bases lying between them. CDR3 amino acids: CASSLLVVGDNEQFF. DNA of the CDR3: TGTGCCAGCAGTCTCTTGGTCGTAGGGGACAATGAGCAGTTCTTC.

The chain is built from TRBV25-1 and TRBJ2-2, with 9 bases fitting TRBD1. This CDR3 is 15 amino acids long. J lost 6 bases, V lost 3 bases, and 5 bases had no gene match. Germline lookup yields CDR1 MGHDK and CDR2 SYGVNS. The CDR3 here is CASSDYRGQAGELFF. The DNA of the CDR3 is TGTGCCAGCAGTGACTACAGGGGGCAGGCCGGGGAGCTGTTTTTT.

This chain links TRBV10-3 with TRBJ1-5, with D perhaps TRBD1 (5 bases). Deletions cut 10 bases from V and 2 bases from J, with 15 bases between. This CDR3 spans 14 amino acids. From germline, CDR1 is ENHRY and CDR2 SYGVKD. This chain's CDR3 is CATLGGPGNQPQHF. CDR3 coding DNA: TGTGCCACCCTTGGGGGTCCGGGCAATCAGCCCCAGCATTTT.

The rearrangement joins TRBV11-2 to TRBJ2-1; D not resolved. CDR1 is SGHAT, CDR2 FQNNGV, per germline. The ends were cut back, 5 bases at V and 12 bases at J, with 17 bases in the middle. This CDR3 region has 13 residues. The CDR3 DNA reads as TGTGCCAGCAGCCGAGAGACCCGGGTAGCGCAGTTCTTC. Protein sequence: CASSRETRVAQFF.

The chain recombines TRBV18 with TRBJ2-7, with a possible D match to TRBD1 (6 bases). This CDR3 is 17 amino acids long. Germline lookup yields CDR1 KGHSH and CDR2 LQKENI. V was clipped by 3 bases and J by 4 bases, with 22 bases between them. The CDR3: CASSPGQGRRDRYEQYF. The DNA for the CDR3 is TGTGCCAGCTCACCGGGGCAGGGGAGAAGGGATCGATACGAGCAGTACTTC.

The chain uses TRBV5-1 and TRBJ2-1; D not resolved. V gave up 4 bases and J gave up 5 bases, with 13 bases separating them. The CDR3 covers 14 residues. Germline V gene data show CDR1 as SGHRS and CDR2 as YFSETQ. This CDR3 reads CASSLDRYNNEQFF. DNA for the CDR3: TGCGCCAGCAGCCTGGACCGATACAACAATGAGCAGTTCTTC.

This chain uses TRBV6-6 with TRBJ1-5; D gene uncertain. CDR1 and CDR2 (germline): MNHNY, SVGAGI (reference sequence). This CDR3 has 13 amino acids. With 2 bases removed from V and 5 bases from J, the gap between germline ends came to 7 bases. The CDR3 loop reads CASSYRTDQPQHF. The CDR3 nucleotides read TGTGCCAGCAGTTACCGCACCGATCAGCCCCAGCATTTT.

This clone appeared once. Additional DNA sequences in this sample encode the identical CDR3. CDR3 DNA sequence: TGTGCCAGTACCCCAGGACAGGGGTTCACCGGGGAGCTGTTTTTT. This encodes CASTPGQGFTGELFF. The chain carries TRBV19 and TRBJ2-2; 9 nucleotides match TRBD1. CDR3 size: 15 residues. With 7 bases clipped from V and 4 bases from J, the junction kept 7 bases outside the gene matches. In germline, CDR1 is LNHDA, CDR2 SQIVND (reference sequence).

V usage is TRBV6-1 and J usage is TRBJ1-2, with TRBD1 matching 8 bases. The CDR3 loop spans 20 amino acids. V dropped 3 bases and J dropped 1; count of bases not matched to a gene: 19. Germline CDR1 MNHNS, CDR2 SASEGT. The CDR3 DNA follows: TGTGCCAGCAGTGATATTTACGGATCGAAGCCCGGACAGGGTAACTATGGCTACACCTTC. Translated: CASSDIYGSKPGQGNYGYTF.

The rearrangement uses TRBV19 and TRBJ1-5; no clear D. CDR3 length: 19 residues. Germline CDR1 is LNHDA and CDR2 is SQIVND (reference sequence). V lost 1 base to trimming and J lost 3 bases, with 22 bases between them. In nucleotides, the CDR3 is TGTGCCAGTAGTATAGGCCCAGTTCGGGCGAAACAGAACAATCAGCCCCAGCATTTT. Amino acids: CASSIGPVRAKQNNQPQHF.

The chain carries TRBV6-6 and TRBJ2-5; D unclear. The CDR3 has 13 amino acids. Trimming cost V 6 bases and J 5 bases, with 13 bases left between them. CDR1 is MNHNY and CDR2 is SVGAGI in the germline V gene (reference sequence). The CDR3 DNA is TGTGCCAGCAGGGCCCCCTTGGGGGAGACCCAGTACTTC. Protein product: CASRAPLGETQYF.

The chain has TRBV7-9 and TRBJ2-1; the match to TRBD2 covers 15 bases. The length of the CDR3 is 16 residues. With V trimmed by 5 bases and J by 8 bases, 7 bases remained unmatched. The germline gives CDR1 SEHNR, CDR2 FQNEAQ (reference sequence). Here the CDR3 DNA reads TGTGCCAGCAGCACCAGACGGACTAGCGGGAGGGATGAGCAGTTCTTC. The encoded protein is CASSTRRTSGRDEQFF.